This T cell receptor (beta chain) came from a study of shared clonotypes between healthy human individuals. For the study at large: Three plates each covered CD4 naive and memory; CD8 naive two, CD8 memory one.

In the authors' workflow: In the immunoSEQ data, sequences were junction-only and lacked quality scores, so filtering differed. Method: immunoSEQ multiplex PCR; TCRdb's copy keeps in-frame clones and lacks some. V and J calls and clone size are as listed in that table; D and trimming were resolved from the DNA. The data show more than 2,000,000 clones, 93% seen once. The source is a man between 18 and 35 years old in good health. Some clones in this sample may be carry-over from other donors' samples. The sequenced sample consisted of naive CD4+ T cells from PBMCs. Described subset: CD45RA+ positively selected.

The chain's CDR3 is CASSGFSGSVDEQFF. In DNA, the CDR3 is TGTGCCAGCAGCGGGTTTAGCGGGAGCGTCGATGAGCAGTTCTTC. The J gene is TRBJ2-1, the V gene TRBV9; 9 bases align to TRBD2. The J segment lost 8 bases and the V segment lost 3 bases, leaving 9 bases of the junction unmatched. Germline CDR1 reads SGDLS; CDR2 reads YYNGEE. The CDR3 has 15 residues.